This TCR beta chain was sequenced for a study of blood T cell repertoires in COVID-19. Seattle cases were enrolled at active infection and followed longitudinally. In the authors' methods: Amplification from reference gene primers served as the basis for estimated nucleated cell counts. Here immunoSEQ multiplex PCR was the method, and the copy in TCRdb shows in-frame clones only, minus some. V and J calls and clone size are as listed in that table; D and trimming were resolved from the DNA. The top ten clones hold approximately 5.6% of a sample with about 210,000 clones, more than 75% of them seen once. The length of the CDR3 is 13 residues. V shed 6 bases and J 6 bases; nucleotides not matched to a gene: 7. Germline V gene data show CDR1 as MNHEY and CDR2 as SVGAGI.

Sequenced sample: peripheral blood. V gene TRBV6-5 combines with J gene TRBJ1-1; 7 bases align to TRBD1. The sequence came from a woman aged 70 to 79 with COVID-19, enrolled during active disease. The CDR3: CASRRDSSAEAFF. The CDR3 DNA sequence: TGTGCCAGCAGGAGGGACAGTTCTGCTGAAGCTTTCTTT.